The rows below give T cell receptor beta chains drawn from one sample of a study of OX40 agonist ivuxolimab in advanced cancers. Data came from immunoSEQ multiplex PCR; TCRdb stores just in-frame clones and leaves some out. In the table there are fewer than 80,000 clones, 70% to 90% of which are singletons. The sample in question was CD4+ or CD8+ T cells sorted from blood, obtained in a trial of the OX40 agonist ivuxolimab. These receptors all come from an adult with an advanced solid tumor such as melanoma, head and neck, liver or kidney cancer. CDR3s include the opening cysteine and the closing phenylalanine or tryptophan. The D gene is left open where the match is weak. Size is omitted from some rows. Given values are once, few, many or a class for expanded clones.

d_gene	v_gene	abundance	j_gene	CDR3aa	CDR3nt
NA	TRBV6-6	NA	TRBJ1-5	CASTLTVIQPQHF	TGTGCCAGCACCTTGACAGTTATTCAGCCCCAGCATTTT
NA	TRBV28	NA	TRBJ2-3	CASSLGRFYTQYF	TGTGCCAGCAGTTTGGGGCGGTTCTATACGCAGTATTTT
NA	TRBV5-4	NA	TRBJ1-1	CASSPPTATLTEAFF	TGTGCCAGCAGCCCCCCGACAGCGACACTCACTGAAGCTTTCTTT
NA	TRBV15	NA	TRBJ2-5	CATSPNTLLAGETQYF	TGTGCCACCAGCCCAAATACCCTGCTTGCGGGGGAGACCCAGTACTTC
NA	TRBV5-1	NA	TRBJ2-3	CASSLGDTQYF	TGCGCCAGCAGCTTGGGAGATACGCAGTATTTT
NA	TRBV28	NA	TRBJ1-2	CASSPWGRDNYGYTF	TGTGCCAGCAGTCCTTGGGGCAGGGATAACTATGGCTACACCTTC
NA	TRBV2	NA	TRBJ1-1	CASSVELTEAFF	TGTGCCAGCAGTGTAGAGTTAACTGAAGCTTTCTTT
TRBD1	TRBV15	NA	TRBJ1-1	CATSGWDRPNTEAFF	TGTGCCACCAGCGGATGGGACAGACCTAACACTGAAGCTTTCTTT
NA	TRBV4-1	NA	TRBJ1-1	CASSQGGRLGAEAFF	TGCGCCAGCAGCCAAGGGGGCAGACTGGGCGCTGAAGCTTTCTTT
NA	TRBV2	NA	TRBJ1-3	CASSDPLTEGDTIYF	TGTGCCAGCAGTGACCCTCTGACGGAGGGGGACACCATATATTTT
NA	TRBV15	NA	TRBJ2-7	CATSRDSRPSPYEQYF	TGTGCCACCAGCAGAGATTCCAGGCCTTCCCCCTACGAGCAGTACTTC
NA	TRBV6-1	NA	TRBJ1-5	CASSLGQPQPQHF	TGTGCCAGCAGTCTAGGCCAGCCCCAGCCCCAGCATTTT
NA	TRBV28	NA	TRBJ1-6	CASSLWTGPLTDSPLHF	TGTGCCAGCAGTTTATGGACAGGCCCGTTAACTGATTCACCCCTCCACTTT
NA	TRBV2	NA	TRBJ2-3	CASSAAESTDTQYF	TGTGCCAGCAGTGCGGCGGAAAGCACAGATACGCAGTATTTT
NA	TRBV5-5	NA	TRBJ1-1	CASTPSQANTEAFF	TGTGCCAGCACCCCCTCTCAGGCAAACACTGAAGCTTTCTTT
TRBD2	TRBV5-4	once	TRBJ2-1	CASSFRLAGANEQFF	TGTGCCAGCAGCTTTCGACTAGCGGGGGCCAATGAGCAGTTCTTC
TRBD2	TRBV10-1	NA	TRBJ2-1	CASSGAGGRTSYNEQFF	TGCGCCAGCAGTGGGGCGGGGGGACGCACCTCCTACAATGAGCAGTTCTTC
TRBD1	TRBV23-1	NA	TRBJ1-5	CASSQSGDRDNQPQHF	TGCGCCAGCAGTCAATCCGGAGACAGGGACAATCAGCCCCAGCATTTT
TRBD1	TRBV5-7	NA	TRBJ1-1	CAGSPTGRTEAFF	TGTGCCGGCAGCCCGACAGGGCGCACTGAAGCTTTCTTT
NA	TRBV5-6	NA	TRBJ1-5	CASSLEKYSNQPQHF	TGTGCCAGCAGCTTGGAGAAATATAGCAATCAGCCCCAGCATTTT
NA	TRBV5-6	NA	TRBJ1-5	CASSARRSGGPQHF	TGTGCCAGCAGCGCGCGCAGGAGCGGGGGGCCCCAGCATTTT
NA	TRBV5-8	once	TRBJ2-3	CASSGESGLSTDTQYF	TGTGCCAGCAGTGGGGAGTCGGGACTCAGCACAGATACGCAGTATTTT
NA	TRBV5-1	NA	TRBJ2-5	CASSLSQGGIRETQYF	TGCGCCAGCAGCTTGTCCCAGGGGGGTATCCGGGAGACCCAGTACTTC
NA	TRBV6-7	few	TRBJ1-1	CASSYEVDVVDTEAFF	TGTGCCAGCAGTTACGAAGTGGATGTAGTGGACACTGAAGCTTTCTTT
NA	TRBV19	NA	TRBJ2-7	CASSYRDGDYEQYF	TGTGCCAGTAGTTACCGGGACGGAGACTACGAGCAGTACTTT
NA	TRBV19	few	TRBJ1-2	CASSLTETGRGYTF	TGTGCCAGTAGTTTAACGGAGACAGGCCGTGGCTACACCTTC
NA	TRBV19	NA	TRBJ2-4	CASTAKAKNIQYF	TGTGCCAGTACCGCCAAAGCCAAAAACATTCAGTACTTC
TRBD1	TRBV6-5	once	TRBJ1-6	CASSYLGQGNSPLHF	TGTGCCAGCAGTTACCTTGGACAGGGGAATTCACCCCTCCACTTT
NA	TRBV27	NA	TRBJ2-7	CASSLSGPSVTYEQYF	TGTGCCAGCAGTTTATCCGGACCCTCAGTAACCTACGAGCAGTACTTC
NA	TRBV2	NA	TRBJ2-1	CASTQTGIYGNEQFF	TGTGCCAGCACCCAAACAGGGATATACGGCAATGAGCAGTTCTTC
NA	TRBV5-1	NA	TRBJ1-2	CASSLGTSNYGYTF	TGCGCCAGCAGCTTGGGGACGAGCAACTATGGCTACACCTTC
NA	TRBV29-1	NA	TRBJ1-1	CSAAEGTNTEAFF	TGCAGCGCCGCCGAGGGGACGAACACTGAAGCTTTCTTT
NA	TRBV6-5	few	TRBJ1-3	CASRDRLSGNTIYF	TGTGCCAGCAGAGACCGACTCTCTGGAAACACCATATATTTT